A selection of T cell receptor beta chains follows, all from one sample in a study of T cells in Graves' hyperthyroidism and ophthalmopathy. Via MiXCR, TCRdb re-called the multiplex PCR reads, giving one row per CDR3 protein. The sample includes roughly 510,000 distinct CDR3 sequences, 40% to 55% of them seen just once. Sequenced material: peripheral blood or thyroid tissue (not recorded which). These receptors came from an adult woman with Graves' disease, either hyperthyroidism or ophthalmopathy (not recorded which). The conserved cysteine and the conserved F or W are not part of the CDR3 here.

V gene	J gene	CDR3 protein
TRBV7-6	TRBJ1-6	ASSLAQDSPLH
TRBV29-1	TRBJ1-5	SQDGNQPQH
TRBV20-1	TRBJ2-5	RAGRQGREAQY
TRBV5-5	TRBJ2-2	ASKTDREIGELF
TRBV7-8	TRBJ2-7	ASSLGPLGQGSSYEQY
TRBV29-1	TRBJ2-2	SVKSGSSTF
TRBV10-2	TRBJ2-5	ASCDRLETQY
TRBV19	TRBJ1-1	ASSFGAAF
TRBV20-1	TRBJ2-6	SAREGAEPGANVLT
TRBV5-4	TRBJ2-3	ASSALTGTGDTQY
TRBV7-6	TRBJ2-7	ASSLVLAGVFHEQY
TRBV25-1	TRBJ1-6	ASSAEDRSYNSPLH
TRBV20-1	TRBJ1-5	SARSGTEPQKPQH
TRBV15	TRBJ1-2	ATSRGQGLNTNYGYT
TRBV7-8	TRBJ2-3	ASSFGGTDAQY
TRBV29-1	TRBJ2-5	SVLGALGETQY
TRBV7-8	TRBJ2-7	ASSLGGRLAGEQY
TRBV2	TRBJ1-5	ASSEGEDQPQH
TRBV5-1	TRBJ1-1	ASSIGGFTEAF
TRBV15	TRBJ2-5	ATSRDGTSGAQY
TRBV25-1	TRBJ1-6	ASTRSWETPLH
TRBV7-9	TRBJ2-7	ASSFGATYEQY
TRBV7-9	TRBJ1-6	ASIARGIYSPLH
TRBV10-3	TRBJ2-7	ATSDDNPYEQY
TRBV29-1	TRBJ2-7	SVEYGPYGESYEQY
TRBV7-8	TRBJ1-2	ASDRTKREGYGYT
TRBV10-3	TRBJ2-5	AISELTGETQY
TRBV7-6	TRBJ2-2	ASSLGHWVTGELF
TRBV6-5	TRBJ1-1	ASRLTGSGEGPQNTEAF
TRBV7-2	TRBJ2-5	ASSLVSRVETQY
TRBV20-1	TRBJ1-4	SARDSQTPGDNLGGKLF
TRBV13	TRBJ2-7	ASSIAPSGRALYEQY
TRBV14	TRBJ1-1	ASGQEWPQSTEAF
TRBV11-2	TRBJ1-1	ASSKEMGGGTEAF
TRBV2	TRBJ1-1	ASGTDTEAF
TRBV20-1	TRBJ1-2	SASNQVYGYT
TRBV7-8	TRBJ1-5	ASSLRQGARQPQH
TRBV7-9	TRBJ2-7	ASSHRDRVYEQY
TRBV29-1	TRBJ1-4	SVGTGEKLF
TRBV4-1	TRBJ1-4	ASILPGQESTNEKLF
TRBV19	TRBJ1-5	ASSISRAAYSNQPQH
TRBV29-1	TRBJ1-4	SVKGRGGEKLF
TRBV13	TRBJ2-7	ASSSLAAMSYEQY
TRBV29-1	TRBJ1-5	SVEGGGGSNQPQH
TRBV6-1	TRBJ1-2	ASSESESYGYT
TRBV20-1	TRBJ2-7	SADQAPYEQY
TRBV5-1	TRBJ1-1	ASSVAGQSSTEAF
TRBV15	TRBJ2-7	ATSTRTDSYEQY
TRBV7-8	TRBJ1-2	ASSLKLRGNYGYT
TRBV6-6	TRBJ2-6	ASSDDIGANVLT